This is a list of T cell receptor beta chains from one sample in a study of T cells after yellow fever vaccination. TCRdb redid the calling of the 5' RACE reads with MiXCR, one entry per CDR3 protein. The sample contains roughly 310,000 distinct CDR3 sequences, about 9.5% of which appear only once. This sample comprised PBMCs, obtained on the day of the first yellow fever vaccination. The source is a man younger than 35 who received the YFV17D yellow fever vaccine. Both conserved end residues are part of each CDR3. The D gene is left open where the match is weak. Size values are once, few and many counts, or a class for expanded clones, and some rows have none.

D gene	V gene	J gene	CDR3 length	clone size	CDR3 protein	CDR3 DNA
TRBD2	TRBV4-1	TRBJ2-1	15	few	CASSEGLAGARGQFF	TGCGCCAGCAGCGAAGGACTAGCGGGGGCCCGAGGTCAGTTCTTC
.	TRBV7-6	TRBJ2-1	19	.	CASSPHDEDIAYPYNEQFF	TGTGCCAGCAGCCCACACGACGAAGATATAGCGTATCCCTACAATGAGCAGTTCTTC
.	TRBV5-4	TRBJ2-5	13	few	CASSLDRGETQYF	TGTGCCAGCAGCTTGGATCGGGGGGAGACCCAGTACTTC
.	TRBV7-8	TRBJ2-7	17	.	CASSLVFHGRGPHEQYF	TGTGCCAGCAGCTTAGTTTTCCATGGTAGGGGCCCTCACGAGCAGTACTTC
.	TRBV12-3/TRBV12-4	TRBJ1-2	16	many	CASSPAWGMGSYGYTF	TGTGCCAGCAGCCCAGCATGGGGGATGGGTAGCTATGGCTACACCTTC
.	TRBV2	TRBJ2-3	13	.	CASSDPNTDTQYF	TGTGCCAGCAGTGATCCGAACACAGATACGCAGTATTTT
TRBD2	TRBV5-1	TRBJ2-3	17	.	CASSFQLSGGTTDTQYF	TGCGCCAGCAGCTTCCAACTAAGCGGGGGGACCACAGATACGCAGTATTTT
.	TRBV9	TRBJ2-7	14	.	CASSVQGFSYEQYF	TGTGCCAGCAGCGTACAGGGGTTTTCCTACGAGCAGTACTTC
.	TRBV19	TRBJ1-2	13	few	CASSMNRVYGYTF	TGTGCCAGTAGTATGAACAGGGTCTACGGCTACACCTTC
.	TRBV7-3	TRBJ2-3	13	once	CASSQDTTDAQYF	TGTGCCAGCTCACAGGATACCACAGATGCGCAGTATTTT
.	TRBV11-2	TRBJ2-1	17	.	CASSLDGVAVSYNEQFF	TGTGCCAGCAGCTTAGATGGCGTAGCGGTTTCCTACAATGAGCAGTTCTTC
TRBD1	TRBV5-4	TRBJ2-1	15	few	CASTSPGQGNNEQFF	TGTGCCAGCACCAGCCCCGGACAGGGAAACAATGAGCAGTTCTTC
.	TRBV15	TRBJ1-2	16	.	CATSRERSGESYGYTF	TGTGCCACCAGCAGAGAGAGGTCGGGGGAAAGCTATGGCTACACCTTC
.	TRBV7-2	TRBJ1-3	13	many	CASSLIPGNTIYF	TGTGCCAGCAGCTTGATACCAGGGAACACCATATATTTT